The 21 T cell receptor beta chains presented below share a single source sample, sequenced in a study of CD8 T cells in ankylosing spondylitis. Overall study results and limits: Roughly eight highly homologous variants made up a TCR beta motif that seemed to typify ankylosing spondylitis blood.

TCRdb called the 5' RACE reads again in MiXCR, with one record for every CDR3 protein. The table includes 470,000 or so distinct CDR3 sequences, roughly a quarter detected once. Their cognate antigens are unknown. The sequenced material came from blood, either unsorted or a sorted T cell fraction (not recorded which). The receptors come from a male donor with ankylosing spondylitis.

The rearrangement uses TRBV14 and TRBJ2-2, with D unresolved. Trimming removed 5 bases at V and 7 bases at J, with 11 bases between. This CDR3 contains 13 residues. CDR1 and CDR2 (germline): SGHDN, FVKESK. The CDR3 coding sequence is TGTGCCAGCAGCTACCGGAGCTACGGGGAGCTGTTTTTT. This encodes CASSYRSYGELFF.

The chain joins TRBV2 to TRBJ1-1; TRBD1 might be the D (5 bases). With 2 bases removed from V and 1 base from J, the gap between germline ends came to 8 bases. The CDR3 totals 14 residues. Looked up from germline, CDR1 is SNHLY and CDR2 is FYNNEI. Here the CDR3 reads CASSEQGQNTEAFF. The CDR3 DNA sequence: TGTGCCAGCAGTGAACAGGGCCAGAACACTGAAGCTTTCTTT.

The chain is built from TRBV7-2 and TRBJ1-2; 7 positions match TRBD1. With 4 bases clipped from V and 8 bases from J, the junction kept 13 bases outside the gene matches. In germline, CDR1 is SGHTA, CDR2 FQGNSA. This CDR3 is 15 amino acids long. In nucleotides, the CDR3 is TGTGCCAGCAGCTCAACTCCACAGGGGATGGGAGGCTACACCTTC. It encodes CASSSTPQGMGGYTF.

The chain carries TRBV27 and TRBJ2-2; D uncertain. Per the germline V gene, CDR1 is MNHEY and CDR2 is SMNVEV (reference sequence). V lost 3 bases, J lost 3 bases, and 8 bases lay in between. The CDR3 covers 14 residues. Written as DNA, the CDR3 is TGTGCCAGCAGTTTCGAGCCCTACACCGGGGAGCTGTTTTTT. It is translated as CASSFEPYTGELFF.

This clonotype turned up a few times. The chain joins TRBV2 to TRBJ1-5, with 12 bases lining up with TRBD1. Per the germline V gene, CDR1 is SNHLY and CDR2 is FYNNEI. J lost 6 bases, V lost 7 bases, and 7 bases had no gene match. The CDR3 loop spans 15 amino acids. CDR3 sequence: CASNPGTGGFQPQHF. The DNA for the CDR3 is TGTGCCAGCAACCCCGGGACAGGGGGCTTTCAGCCCCAGCATTTT.

This clonotype was detected a few times. The V gene is TRBV19, the J gene TRBJ1-1; 9 nucleotides align to TRBD1. V lost 5 bases and J lost 5; bases outside the gene matches: 6. CDR1 is LNHDA, CDR2 SQIVND, per germline (reference sequence). This CDR3 contains 14 residues. This CDR3 is CASSGTGKNTEAFF. DNA of the CDR3: TGTGCCAGTAGTGGGACAGGGAAGAATACTGAAGCTTTCTTT.

This clonotype occurred a few times. The chain links TRBV20-1 to TRBJ1-1; 7 positions agree with TRBD1. Trimming took 6 bases from V and 1 from J; bases not matched to a gene: 5. Germline V CDR1 and CDR2: DFQATT, SNEGSKA (reference sequence). The CDR3 is 13 residues long. The CDR3 region is CSAGQDPNTEAFF. CDR3 in DNA: TGCAGTGCCGGACAGGATCCGAACACTGAAGCTTTCTTT.

In this sample, this clonotype turned up a few times. This chain connects TRBV12-3 or TRBV12-4 to TRBJ1-3; tentatively, D is TRBD1 (6 bases). The CDR3 has 13 residues. Trimming left V 5 bases short and J 9 bases short, with 14 bases between. CDR3 nucleotide sequence: TGTGCCAGCAGTCCCACAGGGCCGGGCACCATATATTTT. It encodes CASSPTGPGTIYF.

In this sample, this clonotype turned up many times. The V gene is TRBV29-1, the J gene TRBJ2-1; D possibly corresponds to TRBD2 (6 bases). This CDR3 has 14 residues. Per the germline V gene, CDR1 is SQVTM and CDR2 is ANQGSEA. V dropped 4 bases and J dropped 1 base, with 11 bases sitting between them. The CDR3 coding sequence is TGCAGCGTTGTAACTAGCCCTTCCTACAATGAGCAGTTCTTC. Protein product: CSVVTSPSYNEQFF.

The rearrangement joins TRBV7-2 to TRBJ2-5; D call uncertain. Germline-derived CDR1 and CDR2 are SGHTA and FQGNSA. V dropped 5 bases and J dropped 1 base, with 8 bases sitting between them. This CDR3 contains 13 residues. In nucleotides, the CDR3 is TGTGCCAGCAGCCGAAGGGTCCAAGAGACCCAGTACTTC. This sequence encodes CASSRRVQETQYF.

This sequence joins TRBV5-1 and TRBJ2-1; 8 nucleotides line up with TRBD2. Germline loops: CDR1 SGHRS, CDR2 YFSETQ. This CDR3 has 15 residues. With 4 bases clipped from V and 3 bases from J, the junction kept 6 bases outside the gene matches. DNA for the CDR3: TGCGCCAGCAGCGCCCAGCGGGGGCTCTACAATGAGCAGTTCTTC. Amino acid sequence: CASSAQRGLYNEQFF.

This clonotype turned up a few times. The V call is TRBV6-7, the J call TRBJ1-2; D might be TRBD1 (6 bases). TRBV6-7 is placed among ORFs of uncertain function. V was trimmed by 2 bases and J by 4 bases, leaving 11 bases between them. CDR3 length equals 14 residues. DNA of the CDR3: TGTGCCAGCAGTTACGGCGGGGGCCGCTATGGCTACACCTTC. Amino acids: CASSYGGGRYGYTF.

The chain is built from TRBV20-1 and TRBJ2-7; tentative D call: TRBD1 (5 bases). Per the germline V gene, CDR1 is DFQATT and CDR2 is SNEGSKA (reference sequence). V gave up 3 bases and J gave up 9 bases, with 15 bases separating them. The CDR3 has 12 amino acids. The CDR3 protein is CSASDLREGQYF. The DNA of the CDR3 is TGCAGTGCTAGTGATCTCAGGGAAGGGCAGTACTTC.

The genes are TRBV7-8 and TRBJ2-7; no clear D. V lost 1 base and J 6 bases, leaving 10 bases between the germline ends. Germline V gene data show CDR1 as SGHVS and CDR2 as FQNEAQ. The length of the CDR3 is 13 residues. CDR3 region: CASSLVVWGEQYV. CDR3 DNA: TGTGCCAGCAGCTTAGTAGTTTGGGGCGAGCAGTACGTC.

This clonotype occurred a few times. The chain has TRBV29-1 and TRBJ1-4; D unclear. Germline lookup yields CDR1 SQVTM and CDR2 ANQGSEA. The CDR3 contains 16 residues. Trimming pared 3 bases from V and 0 bases from J, leaving 14 bases between. The CDR3 DNA sequence: TGCAGCGTTGAGTCTGCAGACCTTGCAACTAATGAAAAACTGTTTTTT. This codes for CSVESADLATNEKLFF.

The V gene is TRBV3-1, the J gene TRBJ1-4; no clear D gene. This CDR3 region has 12 residues. Germline V gives CDR1 LGHDT, CDR2 YNNKEL (reference sequence). V dropped 5 bases and J dropped 8 bases, with 9 bases sitting between them. CDR3 nucleotides: TGTGCCAGCAGCTCCGGGATGGAAAAACTGTTTTTT. Its protein is CASSSGMEKLFF.

The V call is TRBV28, the J call TRBJ1-5; possibly TRBD1 for D (6 bases). Germline lookup yields CDR1 MDHEN and CDR2 SYDVKM. V lost 6 bases, J lost 8 bases, and 14 bases lay in between. The CDR3 consists of 13 residues. CDR3 DNA: TGTGCCAGCAGGGGACATACAGCCGAGCCCCAGCATTTT. Protein product: CASRGHTAEPQHF.

V gene TRBV29-1 combines with J gene TRBJ2-3; D is perhaps TRBD2 (6 bases). Trimming took 6 bases from V and 4 from J, leaving 17 bases between them. Looked up from germline, CDR1 is SQVTM and CDR2 is ANQGSEA. The CDR3 has 14 amino acids. DNA for the CDR3: TGCAGCGTGAGGCCCGGGAGAGGGGCAGATACGCAGTATTTT. Encoded protein: CSVRPGRGADTQYF.

This clonotype was counted a few times. The rearrangement uses TRBV20-1 and TRBJ2-3; TRBD2 matches 8 bases. Germline V gives CDR1 DFQATT, CDR2 SNEGSKA (reference sequence). V shed 1 base, J shed 0 bases, and the junction held 3 bases outside the gene matches. The CDR3 is 15 amino acids. The CDR3 region has the DNA TGCAGTGCTAGAGTTCCTAGCGGGAGCACAGATACGCAGTATTTT. Translated, it gives CSARVPSGSTDTQYF.

The chain employs TRBV7-2 and TRBJ2-7; the D gene could be TRBD1 or TRBD2 (5 bases each). Germline loops: CDR1 SGHTA, CDR2 FQGNSA. The CDR3 is 15 amino acids. V was trimmed by 7 bases and J by 4 bases, leaving 20 bases between them. The CDR3 loop is CASTSYGGPGYEQYF. The CDR3 DNA reads as TGTGCCAGCACCTCTTATGGGGGACCGGGATACGAGCAGTACTTC.

This clonotype was observed many times. The chain carries TRBV24-1 and TRBJ2-7, with D perhaps matching TRBD2 (7 bases). V was cut by 9 bases and J by 4 bases, with 12 bases left in between. Germline V gives CDR1 KGHDR, CDR2 SFDVKD. This CDR3 is built from 12 residues. The CDR3 nucleotides read TGTGCCACCGGCGGGGGACAATACGAGCAGTACGTC. Translated: CATGGGQYEQYV.